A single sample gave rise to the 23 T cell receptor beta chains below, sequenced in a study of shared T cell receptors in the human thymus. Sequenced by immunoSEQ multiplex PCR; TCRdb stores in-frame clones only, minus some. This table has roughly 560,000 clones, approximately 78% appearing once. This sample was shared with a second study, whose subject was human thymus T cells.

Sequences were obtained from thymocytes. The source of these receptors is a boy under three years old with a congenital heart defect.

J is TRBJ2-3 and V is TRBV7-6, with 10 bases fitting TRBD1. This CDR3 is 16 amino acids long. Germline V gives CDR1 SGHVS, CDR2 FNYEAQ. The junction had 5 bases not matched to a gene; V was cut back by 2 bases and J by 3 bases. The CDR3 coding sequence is TGTGCCAGCAGCTTACGGGGGGACAGGGGTACAGATACGCAGTATTTT. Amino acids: CASSLRGDRGTDTQYF.

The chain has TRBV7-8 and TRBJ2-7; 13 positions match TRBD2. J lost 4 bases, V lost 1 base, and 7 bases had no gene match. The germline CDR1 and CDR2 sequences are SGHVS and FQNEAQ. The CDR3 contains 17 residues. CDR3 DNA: TGTGCCAGCAGCTTAGGGGGACTAGCGGGACTGGGGTACGAGCAGTACTTC. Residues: CASSLGGLAGLGYEQYF.

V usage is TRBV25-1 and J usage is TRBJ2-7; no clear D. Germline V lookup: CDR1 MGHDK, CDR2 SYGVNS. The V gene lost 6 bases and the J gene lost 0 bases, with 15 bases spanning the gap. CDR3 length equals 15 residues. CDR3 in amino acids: CASRGRGSLSYEQYF. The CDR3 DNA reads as TGTGCCAGCAGGGGTCGAGGTTCTCTCTCCTACGAGCAGTACTTC.

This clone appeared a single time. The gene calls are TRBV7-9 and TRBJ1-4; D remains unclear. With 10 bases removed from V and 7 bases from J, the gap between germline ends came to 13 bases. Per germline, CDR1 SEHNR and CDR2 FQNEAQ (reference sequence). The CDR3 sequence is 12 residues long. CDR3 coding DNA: TGTGCCACCGAGGGTTTGCGTGAAAAACTGTTTTTT. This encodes CATEGLREKLFF.

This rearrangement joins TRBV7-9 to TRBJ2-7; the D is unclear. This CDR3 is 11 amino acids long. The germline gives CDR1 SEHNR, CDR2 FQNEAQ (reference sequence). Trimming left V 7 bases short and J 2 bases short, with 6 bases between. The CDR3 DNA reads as TGTGCCAGCACTCCAGCCTACGAGCAGTACTTC. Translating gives CASTPAYEQYF. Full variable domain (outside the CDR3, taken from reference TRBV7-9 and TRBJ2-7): DTGVSQNPRHKITKRGQNVTFRCDPISEHNRLYWYRQTLGQGPEFLTYFQNEAQLEKSRLLSDRFSAERPKGSFSTLEIQRTEQGDSAMYLCASTPAYEQYFGPGTRLTVT.

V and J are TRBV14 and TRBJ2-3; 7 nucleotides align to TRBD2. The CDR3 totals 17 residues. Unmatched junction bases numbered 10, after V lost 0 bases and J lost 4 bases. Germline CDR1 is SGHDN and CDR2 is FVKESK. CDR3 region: CASSQDTSGIWADTQYF. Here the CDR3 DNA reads TGTGCCAGCAGCCAAGATACCAGCGGGATCTGGGCAGATACGCAGTATTTT.

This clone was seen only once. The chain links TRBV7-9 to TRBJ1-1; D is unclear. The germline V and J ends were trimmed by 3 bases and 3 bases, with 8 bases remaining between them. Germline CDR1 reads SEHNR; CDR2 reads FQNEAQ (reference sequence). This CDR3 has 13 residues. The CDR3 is CASSFRDHTEAFF. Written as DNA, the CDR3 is TGTGCCAGCAGCTTTCGCGATCACACTGAAGCTTTCTTT.

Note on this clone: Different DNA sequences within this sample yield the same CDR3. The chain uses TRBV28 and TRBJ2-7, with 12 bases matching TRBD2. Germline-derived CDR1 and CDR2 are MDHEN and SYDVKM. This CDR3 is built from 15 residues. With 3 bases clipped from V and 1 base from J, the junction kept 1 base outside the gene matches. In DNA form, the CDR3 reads TGTGCCAGCAGTTTGGGGACTAGCGGGTCCTACGAGCAGTACTTC. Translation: CASSLGTSGSYEQYF.

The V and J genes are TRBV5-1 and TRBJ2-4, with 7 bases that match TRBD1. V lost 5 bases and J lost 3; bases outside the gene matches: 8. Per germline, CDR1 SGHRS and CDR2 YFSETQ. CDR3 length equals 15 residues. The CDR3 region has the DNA TGCGCCAGCAGAGATAACGGGACAGTCAAAAACATTCAGTACTTC. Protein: CASRDNGTVKNIQYF.

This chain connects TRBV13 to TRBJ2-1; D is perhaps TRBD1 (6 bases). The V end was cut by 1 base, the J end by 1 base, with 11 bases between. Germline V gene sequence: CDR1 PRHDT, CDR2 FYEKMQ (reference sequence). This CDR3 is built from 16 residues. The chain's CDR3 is CASSLEGELSYNEQFF. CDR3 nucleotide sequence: TGTGCCAGCAGCTTAGAGGGGGAGCTATCCTACAATGAGCAGTTCTTC.

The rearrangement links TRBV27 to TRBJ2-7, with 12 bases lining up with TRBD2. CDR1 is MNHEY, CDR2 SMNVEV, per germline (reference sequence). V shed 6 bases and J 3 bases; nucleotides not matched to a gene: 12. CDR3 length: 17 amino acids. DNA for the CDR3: TGTGCCAGCAGAGCTCACCCACTAGCGGGAGGCCACTACGAGCAGTACTTC. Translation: CASRAHPLAGGHYEQYF.

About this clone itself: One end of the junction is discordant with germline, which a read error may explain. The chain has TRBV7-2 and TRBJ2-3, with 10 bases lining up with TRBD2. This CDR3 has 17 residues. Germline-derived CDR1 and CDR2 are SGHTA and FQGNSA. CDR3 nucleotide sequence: TGTGCCAGCAGTTTAGCGGGAGGCGGGCGGAGCACAGATACGCAGTATTTT. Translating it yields CASSLAGGGRSTDTQYF. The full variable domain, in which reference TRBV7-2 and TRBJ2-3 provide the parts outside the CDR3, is GAGVSQSPSNKVTEKGKDVELRCDPISGHTALYWYRQSLGQGLEFLIYFQGNSAPDKSGLPSDRFSAERTGGSVSTLTIQRTQQEDSAVYLCASSLAGGGRSTDTQYFGPGTRLTVL.

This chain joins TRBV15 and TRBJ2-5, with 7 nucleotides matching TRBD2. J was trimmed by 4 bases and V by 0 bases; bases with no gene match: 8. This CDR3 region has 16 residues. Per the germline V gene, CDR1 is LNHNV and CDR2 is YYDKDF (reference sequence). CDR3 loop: CATSRDRGAGRETQYF. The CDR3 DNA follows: TGTGCCACCAGCAGAGATAGGGGAGCGGGAAGAGAGACCCAGTACTTC. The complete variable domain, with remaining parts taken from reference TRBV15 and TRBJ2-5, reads DAMVIQNPRYQVTQFGKPVTLSCSQTLNHNVMYWYQQKSSQAPKLLFHYYDKDFNNEADTPDNFQSRRPNTSFCFLDIRSPGLGDTAMYLCATSRDRGAGRETQYFGPGTRLLVL.

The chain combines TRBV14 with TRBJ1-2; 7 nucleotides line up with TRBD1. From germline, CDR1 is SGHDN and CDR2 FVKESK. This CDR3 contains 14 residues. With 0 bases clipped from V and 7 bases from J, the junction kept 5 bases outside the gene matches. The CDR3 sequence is CASSQECQGGGYTF. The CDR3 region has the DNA TGTGCCAGCAGCCAAGAATGCCAGGGGGGTGGCTACACCTTC.

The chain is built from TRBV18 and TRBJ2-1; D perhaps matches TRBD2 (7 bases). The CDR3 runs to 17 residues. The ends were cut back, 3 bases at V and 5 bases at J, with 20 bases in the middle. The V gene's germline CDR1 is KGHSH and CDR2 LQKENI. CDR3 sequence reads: CASSPPAGTSGDNEQFF. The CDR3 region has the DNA TGTGCCAGCTCACCCCCCGCCGGGACAAGCGGGGACAATGAGCAGTTCTTC.

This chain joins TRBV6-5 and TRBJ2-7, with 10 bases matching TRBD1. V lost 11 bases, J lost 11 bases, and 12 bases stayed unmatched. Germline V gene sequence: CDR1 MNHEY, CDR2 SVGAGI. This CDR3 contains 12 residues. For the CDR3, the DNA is TGTGCCGCCGGGGGACAGGGGACTACGGAGTACTTC. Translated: CAAGGQGTTEYF.

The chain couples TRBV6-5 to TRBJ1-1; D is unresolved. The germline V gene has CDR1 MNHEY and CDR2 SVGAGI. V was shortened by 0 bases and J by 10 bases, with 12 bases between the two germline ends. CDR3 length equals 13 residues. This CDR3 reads CASSYSRSEGAFF. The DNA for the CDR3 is TGTGCCAGCAGTTACTCCCGGTCCGAGGGAGCTTTCTTT.

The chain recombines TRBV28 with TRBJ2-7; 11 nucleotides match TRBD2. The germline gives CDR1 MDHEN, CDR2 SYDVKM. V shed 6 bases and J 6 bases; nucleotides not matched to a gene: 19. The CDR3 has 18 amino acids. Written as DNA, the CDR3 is TGTGCCAGCAGCCCCCTTAGCGGGAGGGCCAATGGGGGAAGCGAGCAGTACTTC. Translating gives CASSPLSGRANGGSEQYF.

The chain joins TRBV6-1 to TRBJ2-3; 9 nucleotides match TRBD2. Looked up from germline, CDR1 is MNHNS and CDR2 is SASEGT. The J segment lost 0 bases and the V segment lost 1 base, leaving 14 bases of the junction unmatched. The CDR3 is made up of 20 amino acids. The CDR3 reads CASSEGAVRTSETSTDTQYF. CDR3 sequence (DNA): TGTGCCAGCAGTGAAGGTGCGGTGCGGACTAGCGAGACTAGCACAGATACGCAGTATTTT.

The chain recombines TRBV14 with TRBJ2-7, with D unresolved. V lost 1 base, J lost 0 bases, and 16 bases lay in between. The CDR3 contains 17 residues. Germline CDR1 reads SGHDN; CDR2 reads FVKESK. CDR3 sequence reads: CASSQGYVGGTSYEQYF. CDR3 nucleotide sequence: TGTGCCAGCAGCCAAGGGTACGTTGGCGGAACCTCCTACGAGCAGTACTTC.

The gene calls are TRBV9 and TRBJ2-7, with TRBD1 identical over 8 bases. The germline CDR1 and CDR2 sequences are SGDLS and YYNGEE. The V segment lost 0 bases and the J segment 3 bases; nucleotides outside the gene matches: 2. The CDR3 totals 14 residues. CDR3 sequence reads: CASSVAGQGYEQYF. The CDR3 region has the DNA TGTGCCAGCAGCGTAGCAGGACAGGGCTACGAGCAGTACTTC.

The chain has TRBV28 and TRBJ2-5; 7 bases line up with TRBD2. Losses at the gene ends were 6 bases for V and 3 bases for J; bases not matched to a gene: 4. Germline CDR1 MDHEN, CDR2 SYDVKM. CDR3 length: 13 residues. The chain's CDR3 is CASSCGGEETQYF. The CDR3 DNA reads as TGTGCCAGCAGCTGTGGGGGGGAAGAGACCCAGTACTTC.

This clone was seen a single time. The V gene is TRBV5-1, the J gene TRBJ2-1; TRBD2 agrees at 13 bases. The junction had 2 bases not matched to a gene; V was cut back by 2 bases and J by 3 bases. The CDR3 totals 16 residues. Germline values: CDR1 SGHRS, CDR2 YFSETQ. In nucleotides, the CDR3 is TGCGCCAGCAGCTTACTAGCGGGAGGGGACTACAATGAGCAGTTCTTC. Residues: CASSLLAGGDYNEQFF.